This TCR beta chain was identified in a study of CD8 T cells in Susac syndrome (dated by TCRdb to the late 2010s). About the study as a whole: Among the sequenced Susac syndrome patients, more than 5 had clinically active disease and roughly 8 were in clinical remission. At blood withdrawal, Susac syndrome patients were either therapy-naive, taking corticosteroids (in some cases with IVIg as well), or taking IVIg alone. The study used repertoire sequencing to test whether antigen drove CD8+ T cell activation and differentiation in Susac syndrome. CD8+ T cell repertoire clonality was compared between approximately 12 healthy donors, approximately 14 Susac syndrome patients and 15 multiple sclerosis patients. Paper-wide results and their limitations: In the total CD8+ and CD8+ TEMRA repertoires, approximately 16 and five Susac-specific public clones, respectively, were identified. The TCR sequencing and HLA analysis was acknowledged to have included a relatively small number of individuals. Clonal expansion was observed in Susac syndrome CD8+ repertoires, with the highest expansion in CD8+ TEMRA cells and greater expansion in clinically active than in remitting patients.

High-throughput TCR beta sequencing profiled peripheral blood CD8+ and CD4+ T cells from healthy donors, Susac syndrome patients and multiple sclerosis patients. Recently defined diagnostic criteria for definite or probable disease were met by the Susac syndrome patients. Bulk CD8+ and CD4+ T cells were purified by magnetic negative isolation, while CD8+ TEMRA cells were enriched using FACS. Blood was drawn into EDTA tubes, processed within 24 hours, and PBMCs were isolated by density gradient centrifugation. PBMCs intended for TCR sequencing were cryopreserved in liquid nitrogen and thawed later in a water bath at 37 degrees C. The sorted or isolated CD4+, CD8+ and CD8+ TEMRA cells had a purity of 90% or higher. RNA was extracted using the RNeasy kit, and roughly 0.45 to 1 ug of the RNA was reverse transcribed with random hexamers. TCR beta CDR3 regions were amplified with the immunoSEQ multiplex PCR assay covering 54 Vbeta and 13 Jbeta segments. To correct PCR amplification bias, a synthetic template baseline was used for both primer optimization and computational correction. On the authors' methods: Reads were assigned to V, D and J genes according to IMGT and analyzed in immunoSEQ Analyzer, with only productive sequences retained. Clonality was computed as one minus Shannon entropy normalized by log2 of the number of productive unique sequences. For each patient and control, public and private clones were evaluated among the 100 most prevalent clones. Clones were defined as Susac-specific if absent from the healthy and MS cohorts, from over a thousand published viral clones and from other ImmuneACCESS disease sequences. The public reads were quality trimmed at Q25 with fastp and then assembled into clones with MiXCR by TCRdb, keeping productive beta chains. CDR3 protein sequences are deduplicated, and each keeps its most common genes and DNA. What appears here as the V and J calls and clone size reflects TCRdb's work, not the paper's. Here the sample has approximately 190,000 distinct CDR3 sequences; roughly 94% occur a single time. Approximately 0.16% of the sample belongs to the ten largest clones.

The germline V gene encodes CDR1 MDHEN and CDR2 SYDVKM. The CDR3 spans 12 residues, from the cysteine through the phenylalanine. CDR3 DNA only is kept here, 36 bases in frame from base 1. At the junction V is shortened by 6 bases and J by 5 bases, with 11 bases in between. For this clonotype: The antigen it recognizes is unknown. Per-base qualities were not stored, and no clone one base away is much larger.

The material sequenced was CD8+ T cells from PBMCs. This TCR was sampled from a human donor with Susac syndrome. The receptor chain draws on TRBV28 and TRBJ2-7; the D region possibly corresponds to TRBD1 (6 bases align). In nucleotides, the sequence is TGTGCCAGCAGCACACAGGGTCACGAGCAGTACTTC. It translates as CASSTQGHEQYF.